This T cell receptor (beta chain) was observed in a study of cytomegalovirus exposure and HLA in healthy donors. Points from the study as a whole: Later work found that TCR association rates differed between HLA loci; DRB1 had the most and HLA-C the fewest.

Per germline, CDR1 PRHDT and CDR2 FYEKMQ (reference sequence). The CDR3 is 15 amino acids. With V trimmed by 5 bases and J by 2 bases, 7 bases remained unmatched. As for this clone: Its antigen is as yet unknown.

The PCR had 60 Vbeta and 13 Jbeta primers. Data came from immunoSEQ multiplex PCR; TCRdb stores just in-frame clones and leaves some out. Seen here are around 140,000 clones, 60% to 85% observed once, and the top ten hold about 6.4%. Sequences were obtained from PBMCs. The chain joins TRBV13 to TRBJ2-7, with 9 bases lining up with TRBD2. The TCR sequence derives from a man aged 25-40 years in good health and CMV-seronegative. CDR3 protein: CASSPRERGAYEQYF. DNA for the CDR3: TGTGCCAGCAGCCCCCGGGAGCGGGGGGCCTACGAGCAGTACTTC.